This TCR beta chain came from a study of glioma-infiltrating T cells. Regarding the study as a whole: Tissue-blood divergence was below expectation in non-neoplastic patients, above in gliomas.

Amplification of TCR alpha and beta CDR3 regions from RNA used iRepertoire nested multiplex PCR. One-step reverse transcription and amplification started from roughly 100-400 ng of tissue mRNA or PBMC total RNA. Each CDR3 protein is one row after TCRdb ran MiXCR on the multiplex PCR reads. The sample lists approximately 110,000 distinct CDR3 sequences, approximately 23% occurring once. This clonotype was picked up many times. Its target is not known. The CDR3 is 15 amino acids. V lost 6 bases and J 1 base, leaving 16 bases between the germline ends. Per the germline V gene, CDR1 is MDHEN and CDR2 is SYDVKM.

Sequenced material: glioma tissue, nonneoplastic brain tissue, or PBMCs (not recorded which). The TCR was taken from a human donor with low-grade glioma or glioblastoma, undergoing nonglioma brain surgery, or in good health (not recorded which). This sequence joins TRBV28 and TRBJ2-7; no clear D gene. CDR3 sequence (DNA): TGTGCCAGCAGAAGCTTTGTAATGGCTTCCTACGAGCAGTACTTC. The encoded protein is CASRSFVMASYEQYF.